The clone carrying this T cell receptor (beta chain) was observed once. Antigen: not known. The V gene's germline CDR1 is SEHNR and CDR2 FQNEAQ (reference sequence). Trimming took off 5 bases at V and 4 bases at J, with 14 bases between the two ends. The CDR3 has 14 residues. Some clones are missing from TCRdb's copy, which holds only in-frame ones; the method was immunoSEQ multiplex PCR. Found here are 85,000 to 100,000 clones, 90% to 95% of them singletons; the top ten hold 0.4% to 0.55%. This specimen belongs to a study of Tregs in tolerant kidney transplant recipients. Study-wide points: Few patients were studied, so findings need validation in larger groups. Activated donor B cell expansion appeared to reveal the most relevant donor-specific TCRbeta repertoire.

Unstimulated regulatory T cells (CD4+CD25+CD127-), CD4+CD25- non-regulatory cells, CD4 and CD8 cells were FACS-sorted from thawed PBMCs. Source: CD4+ T cells from blood, taken before the transplant. The receptor was derived from a human donor who received a combined kidney and bone marrow transplant. J is TRBJ1-1 and V is TRBV7-9, with no clear D. The CDR3 region has the DNA TGTGCCAGCAGCCCCGGGAGGAGAGGCACTGAAGCTTTCTTT. It specifies CASSPGRRGTEAFF.